These 32 T cell receptor beta chains share one sample of origin, sequenced in a study of blood T cell repertoires in COVID-19. The assay was immunoSEQ multiplex PCR, and TCRdb's table has in-frame clones only and misses some. The data hold 50,000 to 65,000 clones, with almost 85% observed a single time. Sequences were obtained from peripheral blood. The origin of the receptors is a man in his sixties with COVID-19, enrolled during active disease.

The chain combines TRBV6-5 with TRBJ1-5; 10 nucleotides align to TRBD1. The V gene end was trimmed by 11 bases and the J gene end by 7 bases; junction bases not matched to a gene: 11. Germline loops: CDR1 MNHEY, CDR2 SVGAGI. CDR3 length: 14 amino acids. The CDR3 loop reads CACDGQGEGQPQHF. DNA of the CDR3: TGTGCCTGCGATGGACAGGGGGAGGGACAGCCCCAGCATTTT.

The genes are TRBV11-2 and TRBJ2-1; 10 positions match TRBD2. The CDR3 is 15 amino acids. Germline V gene data show CDR1 as SGHAT and CDR2 as FQNNGV. V trimming: 4 bases; J trimming: 7 bases; junction bases outside the gene matches: 7. CDR3 sequence reads: CASSSRTSGANEQFF. DNA for the CDR3: TGTGCCAGCAGCTCGCGGACTAGCGGTGCGAATGAGCAGTTCTTC.

The rearrangement uses TRBV5-1 and TRBJ1-2; TRBD1 agrees at 11 bases. CDR1 and CDR2 (germline): SGHRS, YFSETQ. The CDR3 length is 15 residues. Trimming cost V 4 bases and J 7 bases; bases outside gene matches: 9. The CDR3 sequence: CASSARTGGASGYTF. The CDR3 nucleotides read TGCGCCAGCAGCGCACGGACAGGGGGCGCGAGTGGCTACACCTTC.

This sequence joins TRBV15 and TRBJ1-5, with D possibly TRBD1 on 6 matching bases. Germline loops: CDR1 LNHNV, CDR2 YYDKDF (reference sequence). V was cut by 5 bases and J by 6 bases, with 14 bases left in between. The CDR3 runs 14 residues. The CDR3 DNA is TGTGCCACCAGCGGCCAGGGGTCGGTTCAGCCCCAGCATTTT. Translated, it gives CATSGQGSVQPQHF.

This chain uses TRBV19 with TRBJ1-2; perhaps TRBD1 as D (5 bases). CDR1 is LNHDA and CDR2 is SQIVND in the germline V gene (reference sequence). V lost 3 bases to trimming and J lost 0 bases, with 11 bases between them. This CDR3 spans 15 amino acids. The chain's CDR3 is CASSIDRRANYGYTF. In DNA form, the CDR3 reads TGTGCCAGTAGTATTGACAGACGCGCTAACTATGGCTACACCTTC.

The rearrangement joins TRBV6-1 to TRBJ1-3; D gene uncertain. Trimming removed 2 bases from V and 0 bases from J, with 5 bases in between. Looked up from germline, CDR1 is MNHNS and CDR2 is SASEGT. CDR3 length equals 14 residues. The CDR3 nucleotides are TGTGCCAGCAGTGAATATAGCTCTGGAAACACCATATATTTT. It specifies CASSEYSSGNTIYF.

This sequence joins TRBV12-3 or TRBV12-4 and TRBJ2-5, with D uncertain. There are 13 residues in the CDR3. The V end lost 6 bases, the J end lost 5 bases, and 13 bases lay between the germline ends. CDR3 nucleotides: TGTGCCAGCAGCCCTATAACCGGGGAGACCCAGTACTTC. It codes for CASSPITGETQYF.

A few counts support this clone. V usage is TRBV7-3 and J usage is TRBJ2-7, with 7 bases that match TRBD1. The CDR3 contains 13 residues. The V segment lost 5 bases and the J segment 5 bases; nucleotides outside the gene matches: 6. Germline V gives CDR1 SGHTA, CDR2 FQGTGA. The CDR3 sequence: CASSMGQPHEQYF. The CDR3 DNA reads as TGTGCCAGCAGCATGGGACAGCCCCACGAGCAGTACTTC.

The chain has TRBV19 and TRBJ2-3; 13 positions agree with TRBD2. The V and J ends lost 0 bases and 6 bases, in that order; junction bases with no gene match: 0. Per germline, CDR1 LNHDA and CDR2 SQIVND (reference sequence). The CDR3 covers 15 residues. As DNA, the CDR3 is TGTGCCAGTAGTATAGAGACTAGCGGGAGGGATACGCAGTATTTT. Translation gives CASSIETSGRDTQYF.

The chain is built from TRBV2 and TRBJ2-2; 7 nucleotides align to TRBD1. This CDR3 region has 14 residues. CDR1 SNHLY and CDR2 FYNNEI come from the germline V gene. The junction had 9 bases not matched to a gene; V was cut back by 6 bases and J by 8 bases. Written as DNA, the CDR3 is TGTGCCAGCAGACCCCGACAGGGTCGAGGGGAGCTGTTTTTT. Its translation: CASRPRQGRGELFF.

V is TRBV5-1 and J is TRBJ2-1, with D maybe TRBD1 (6 bases). The V end lost 0 bases, the J end lost 9 bases, and 13 bases lay between the germline ends. Germline CDR1 is SGHRS and CDR2 is YFSETQ. The CDR3 totals 14 residues. CDR3 in DNA: TGCGCCAGCAGCTTGGACGGGCCCAGGGGTGAGCAGTTCTTC. Its protein is CASSLDGPRGEQFF. Together with reference TRBV5-1 and TRBJ2-1, the CDR3 gives the full variable domain: KAGVTQTPRYLIKTRGQQVTLSCSPISGHRSVSWYQQTPGQGLQFLFEYFSETQRNKGNFPGRFSGRQFSNSRSEMNVSTLELGDSALYLCASSLDGPRGEQFFGPGTRLTVL.

This sequence joins TRBV15 and TRBJ2-2; TRBD1 might be the D (6 bases). Trimming stripped 3 bases from V and 3 bases from J, with 14 bases between. Germline CDR1 LNHNV, CDR2 YYDKDF (reference sequence). There are 16 residues in the CDR3. The CDR3 DNA reads TGTGCCACCAGCAGCGGGACATCCGGGTACACCGGGGAGCTGTTTTTT. Its translation is CATSSGTSGYTGELFF. Full variable domain (missing parts from reference TRBV15 and TRBJ2-2): DAMVIQNPRYQVTQFGKPVTLSCSQTLNHNVMYWYQQKSSQAPKLLFHYYDKDFNNEADTPDNFQSRRPNTSFCFLDIRSPGLGDTAMYLCATSSGTSGYTGELFFGEGSRLTVL.

V and J are TRBV7-2 and TRBJ2-3; maybe TRBD2 (5 bases). Between the trimmed V and J ends, which lost 1 base and 5 bases, there was a span of 19 bases. The CDR3 contains 17 residues. CDR1 SGHTA and CDR2 FQGNSA come from the germline V gene. The CDR3 coding sequence is TGTGCCAGCAGCTTAGGAGGACTCCTTCGAGGAGAAGATACGCAGTATTTT. As protein: CASSLGGLLRGEDTQYF.

The CDR3 is CASMGDSNQPQHF. Here the CDR3 DNA reads TGTGCCAGCATGGGGGACAGTAATCAGCCCCAGCATTTT. The chain is built from TRBV7-9 and TRBJ1-5, with TRBD1 matching 7 bases. Trimming took 7 bases from V and 4 from J; bases not matched to a gene: 4. CDR3 size: 13 residues. CDR1 SEHNR and CDR2 FQNEAQ come from the germline V gene (reference sequence).

The chain carries TRBV2 and TRBJ2-3; 12 nucleotides align to TRBD2. The trim removed 4 bases at V and 1 base at J, leaving 3 bases unmatched. This CDR3 spans 16 amino acids. Germline CDR1 reads SNHLY; CDR2 reads FYNNEI. CDR3 region: CASSGASGGGTDTQYF. CDR3 nucleotide sequence: TGTGCCAGCAGTGGGGCTAGCGGGGGGGGCACAGATACGCAGTATTTT. Looking up the rest from reference TRBV2 and TRBJ2-3 gives the full variable domain: EPEVTQTPSHQVTQMGQEVILRCVPISNHLYFYWYRQILGQKVEFLVSFYNNEISEKSEIFDDQFSVERPDGSNFTLKIRSTKLEDSAMYFCASSGASGGGTDTQYFGPGTRLTVL.

The chain joins TRBV5-1 to TRBJ2-3; TRBD2 agrees at 9 bases. The CDR3 consists of 15 residues. Germline assignment: CDR1 SGHRS and CDR2 YFSETQ. Losses at the gene ends were 5 bases for V and 3 bases for J; bases not matched to a gene: 7. The DNA for the CDR3 is TGCGCCAGCAGGCCTAGCGGGGTTGATACAGATACGCAGTATTTT. Its protein is CASRPSGVDTDTQYF.

The chain employs TRBV28 and TRBJ1-2; D is ambiguous. Germline CDR1 MDHEN, CDR2 SYDVKM. Trimming stripped 1 base from V and 7 bases from J, with 13 bases between. The CDR3 runs to 14 residues. The CDR3 nucleotides read TGTGCCAGCAGTTTATACCTACTAGCTCGTGGCTACACCTTC. Protein sequence: CASSLYLLARGYTF.

The V call is TRBV30, the J call TRBJ2-2; the D is unclear. The V gene lost 1 base and the J gene lost 8 bases, with 14 bases spanning the gap. The CDR3 spans 14 residues. The V gene's germline CDR1 is GTSNPN and CDR2 SVGIG (reference sequence). The CDR3 sequence is CAWSARSRAGELFF. The DNA for the CDR3 is TGTGCCTGGAGTGCCAGGTCCCGCGCTGGGGAGCTGTTTTTT.

V gene TRBV5-4 combines with J gene TRBJ2-7, with D perhaps matching TRBD2 (6 bases). Germline CDR1 reads SGHNT; CDR2 reads YYREEE (reference sequence). V lost 4 bases to trimming and J lost 3 bases, with 14 bases between them. The CDR3 loop spans 14 amino acids. The CDR3 sequence: CASSPGRGLYEQYF. In DNA, the CDR3 is TGTGCCAGCAGCCCCGGCCGGGGACTCTACGAGCAGTACTTC.

This chain connects TRBV28 to TRBJ1-1; TRBD1 matches at 9 bases. The length of the CDR3 is 13 residues. The V gene's germline CDR1 is MDHEN and CDR2 SYDVKM. The V and J ends lost 6 bases and 12 bases, in that order; junction bases with no gene match: 11. The CDR3 here is CASSQPGQGGPFF. CDR3 bases: TGTGCCAGCAGCCAACCGGGACAGGGAGGTCCTTTCTTT.

The CDR3 reads CASSLMWGMNTEAFF. CDR3 in DNA: TGTGCCAGCAGTTTAATGTGGGGCATGAACACTGAAGCTTTCTTT. The rearrangement uses TRBV28 and TRBJ1-1; possible D gene TRBD1, 5 bases. Germline CDR1 is MDHEN and CDR2 is SYDVKM. The CDR3 is 15 amino acids. Trimming left V 2 bases short and J 0 bases short, with 10 bases between.

The chain recombines TRBV7-9 with TRBJ1-4; D ambiguous. The CDR3 runs to 13 residues. V lost 6 bases to trimming and J lost 2 bases, with 7 bases between them. Germline V CDR1 and CDR2: SEHNR, FQNEAQ (reference sequence). For the CDR3, the DNA is TGTGCCAGCAGTAAGACTACTAATGAAAAACTGTTTTTT. Its translation is CASSKTTNEKLFF. The full variable domain, with the rest looked up from reference TRBV7-9 and TRBJ1-4, is DTGVSQNPRHKITKRGQNVTFRCDPISEHNRLYWYRQTLGQGPEFLTYFQNEAQLEKSRLLSDRFSAERPKGSFSTLEIQRTEQGDSAMYLCASSKTTNEKLFFGSGTQLSVL.

The rearrangement joins TRBV10-2 to TRBJ1-5, with 9 bases fitting TRBD1. Looked up from germline, CDR1 is WSHSY and CDR2 is SAAADI. After removal of 6 bases from V and 2 bases from J, the junction contained 8 bases not matched to a gene. The CDR3 extends over 16 amino acids. The CDR3 sequence: CASRTDRGPGNQPQHF. The CDR3 region has the DNA TGCGCCAGCAGGACGGACAGGGGCCCGGGCAATCAGCCCCAGCATTTT.

The chain carries TRBV6-6 and TRBJ2-7; 7 bases match TRBD1. In germline, CDR1 is MNHNY, CDR2 SVGAGI (reference sequence). The CDR3 is 17 amino acids. Losses at the gene ends were 5 bases for V and 3 bases for J; bases not matched to a gene: 16. This CDR3 reads CASSQPPQDRRSYEQYF. The CDR3 nucleotides read TGTGCCAGCAGTCAACCCCCCCAGGACAGGCGGAGCTACGAGCAGTACTTC.

This chain joins TRBV5-1 and TRBJ2-7; 10 nucleotides line up with TRBD1. The CDR3 spans 14 residues. The V segment lost 4 bases and the J segment 2 bases; nucleotides outside the gene matches: 3. Germline CDR1 is SGHRS and CDR2 is YFSETQ. The CDR3 here is CASSPGQGPYEQYF. The DNA of the CDR3 is TGCGCCAGCAGCCCGGGACAGGGGCCCTACGAGCAGTACTTC. Together with reference TRBV5-1 and TRBJ2-7, the CDR3 gives the full variable domain: KAGVTQTPRYLIKTRGQQVTLSCSPISGHRSVSWYQQTPGQGLQFLFEYFSETQRNKGNFPGRFSGRQFSNSRSEMNVSTLELGDSALYLCASSPGQGPYEQYFGPGTRLTVT.

This clone was seen a few times. The J gene is TRBJ2-7, the V gene TRBV19; 8 bases align to TRBD2. V shed 3 bases, J shed 1 base, and the junction held 2 bases outside the gene matches. Germline CDR1 is LNHDA and CDR2 is SQIVND (reference sequence). This CDR3 spans 14 amino acids. The CDR3 DNA sequence: TGTGCCAGTAGTATCACTAGCGGTTCCTACGAGCAGTACTTC. Translating gives CASSITSGSYEQYF.

The chain employs TRBV28 and TRBJ1-2; the match to TRBD1 covers 7 bases. The CDR3 is 13 amino acids. J was trimmed by 6 bases and V by 10 bases; bases with no gene match: 11. Germline CDR1 is MDHEN and CDR2 is SYDVKM. The CDR3 protein is CATILNTGDGYTF. The CDR3 DNA reads TGTGCCACCATATTAAATACAGGGGATGGCTACACCTTC.

This chain connects TRBV2 to TRBJ2-2; no firm D call. Germline V CDR1 and CDR2: SNHLY, FYNNEI. The V and J ends lost 8 bases and 6 bases respectively, with 13 bases between them. The CDR3 totals 13 residues. In DNA form, the CDR3 reads TGTGCCAGCCAGCGAGAACATTCCGGGGAGCTGTTTTTT. Protein sequence: CASQREHSGELFF.

This chain joins TRBV18 and TRBJ2-2, with 7 positions matching TRBD1. Germline V lookup: CDR1 KGHSH, CDR2 LQKENI. The V gene end was trimmed by 2 bases and the J gene end by 3 bases; junction bases not matched to a gene: 3. The length of the CDR3 is 15 residues. CDR3 in amino acids: CASSPFQGDTGELFF. The DNA for the CDR3 is TGTGCCAGCTCACCATTCCAGGGGGACACCGGGGAGCTGTTTTTT.

The chain uses TRBV28 and TRBJ2-5; TRBD1 matches 7 bases. V was clipped by 2 bases and J by 2 bases; unmatched bases: 5. This CDR3 has 15 amino acids. From germline, CDR1 is MDHEN and CDR2 SYDVKM. The CDR3: CASSLAPQGQETQYF. CDR3 coding DNA: TGTGCCAGCAGTTTAGCACCACAGGGGCAAGAGACCCAGTACTTC.

The rearrangement uses TRBV6-5 and TRBJ2-5; weak D call: TRBD2 (6 bases). V was clipped by 6 bases and J by 10 bases, with 21 bases between them. CDR1 and CDR2 (germline): MNHEY, SVGAGI. The CDR3 totals 14 residues. The CDR3 region has the DNA TGTGCCAGCAGCCGTGACTCCCCCCGGAGGGGCCAGTACTTC. This translates into CASSRDSPRRGQYF.

This clone appeared once. The V and J genes are TRBV7-9 and TRBJ1-6; a weak D match, TRBD1 (6 bases). Trimming took off 4 bases at V and 6 bases at J, with 10 bases between the two ends. Germline CDR1 reads SEHNR; CDR2 reads FQNEAQ (reference sequence). This CDR3 comprises 14 residues. DNA for the CDR3: TGTGCCAGCAGCTCGGACAGCATTAATTCACCCCTCCACTTT. Translating it yields CASSSDSINSPLHF. The variable domain in full, with the rest retrieved from reference TRBV7-9 and TRBJ1-6, is DTGVSQNPRHKITKRGQNVTFRCDPISEHNRLYWYRQTLGQGPEFLTYFQNEAQLEKSRLLSDRFSAERPKGSFSTLEIQRTEQGDSAMYLCASSSDSINSPLHFGNGTRLTVT.